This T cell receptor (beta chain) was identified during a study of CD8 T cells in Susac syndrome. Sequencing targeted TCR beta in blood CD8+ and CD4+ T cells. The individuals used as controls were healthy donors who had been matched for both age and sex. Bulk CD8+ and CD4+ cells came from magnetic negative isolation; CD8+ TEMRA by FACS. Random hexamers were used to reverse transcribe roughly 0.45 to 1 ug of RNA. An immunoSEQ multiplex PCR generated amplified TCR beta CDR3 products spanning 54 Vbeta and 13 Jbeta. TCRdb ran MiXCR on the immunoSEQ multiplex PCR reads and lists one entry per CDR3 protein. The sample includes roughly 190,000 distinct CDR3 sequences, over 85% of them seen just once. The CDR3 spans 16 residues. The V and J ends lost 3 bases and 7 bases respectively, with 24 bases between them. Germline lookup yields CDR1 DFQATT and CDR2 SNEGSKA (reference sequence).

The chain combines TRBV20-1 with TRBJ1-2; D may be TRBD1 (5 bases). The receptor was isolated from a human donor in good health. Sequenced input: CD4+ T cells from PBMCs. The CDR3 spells CSASIRGAGPSAGYTF. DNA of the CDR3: TGCAGTGCTAGTATTCGGGGTGCAGGGCCTTCTGCTGGCTACACCTTC.